This TCR beta chain was identified in a study of neurological immune-mediated disorders (dated by TCRdb to between 2019 and 2020). Concerning the study at large: The study compared peripheral blood TCR-beta repertoires of HTLV-I-associated myelopathy (HAM/TSP) patients, multiple sclerosis patients and healthy controls using UMI-based sequencing. Each longitudinal HAM/TSP and healthy donor was sampled at 3 time-points spaced at about 3-40 month intervals. The cohort was made up of 60 to 75 subjects, consisting of 15 or so HAM/TSP patients, around 35 multiple sclerosis patients and approximately 20 healthy controls. The 85 to 110 TCR-beta libraries included longitudinal samples, technical triplicates and paired sorted CD4+ and CD8+ T-cell subsets alongside PBMC samples. Broader findings and caveats from the paper: No identical CDR3 amino acid sequences were shared among expanded clones across subjects, suggesting private TCR-beta repertoires in all groups. TCR clonal expansion was highest in HAM/TSP patients and lowest in MS patients, with MS patients falling below even healthy controls.

cDNA was synthesized by template-switch 5'RACE using a primer carrying a 10-nucleotide random unique molecular identifier by which each TCR transcript was tagged. Every sequencing run yielded over 180 million TCR-beta sequences covering 15-18 subjects. The RNeasy kit was used for extraction of total RNA. TCR-beta VDJ regions were amplified with primers for the TCR constant region and the 5'RACE anchor, using the KAPA Real-time Library Amplification kit. Sample indexes and Illumina adaptors were added in a first PCR, after which library yield was increased in a second PCR. After Ampure bead purification, the TCR product of roughly 650 bp was size-selected on a 2% E-gel SizeSelection system. Before pooling, library quality was assessed on a Bioanalyzer, concentration was determined with Qubit, and library quantification was performed with the Kapa Library Quantification kit. An Illumina HiSeq 2500 was used to sequence the libraries paired-end at 2 x 150 bp. To increase sequence diversity, about 24-32% phiX was spiked into each library pool. Per the authors' processing: The UMI-based MiGEC pipeline processed quality-filtered reads and removed over 75% of raw TCR sequences during error correction. VDJ genes were aligned to IMGT germline references, and clonotypes were defined by unique CDR3 amino acid sequence plus V-J genes. VDJtools evaluated clonal expansion, Shannon diversity and CDR3 relatedness (CalcPairwiseDistances, ClusterSamples); CLCbio workbench built phylogenetic trees. Using coefficient-of-variation modelling across technical triplicates, the study counted a clone as expanded if it had at least 8 unique UMIs. Clones were called with MiXCR by TCRdb after fastp trimmed the public reads at Q25, and only in-frame beta chains were retained. Records with the same CDR3 protein are collapsed into one entry carrying the most frequent genes and DNA. Here the V and J calls rest on TCRdb's processing, not on the authors' analysis. The sample contains around 42,000 distinct CDR3 sequences, about 13% of them found a single time. The ten largest clonotypes hold about 10% of the sample.

CDR1 SQVTM and CDR2 ANQGSEA were looked up in the germline V gene. The CDR3 sequence holds 13 residues, the cysteine and phenylalanine included. The kept DNA is CDR3 alone, 39 bases in frame from the first base. The germline ends are 17 bases apart after V is trimmed by 7 bases and J by 4 bases. What the time point label conveys for this sample: longitudinal time-point 3. The healthy controls were volunteers from a blood bank in Maryland, USA. Unsorted PBMC libraries were generated from 2 million PBMCs stored in RNAlater at -80 °C until RNA extraction. Peripheral blood was subjected to Ficoll-Hypaque density gradient centrifugation to isolate PBMCs, which were then cryopreserved in liquid nitrogen. This clonotype is judged medium-sized (0.01 to 0.1%). Its recognized antigen is unknown. No quality values exist for individual bases; no much larger clone is one base distant.

The receptor was derived from a man under 40 in good health. The chain was built from TRBV29-1 and TRBJ2-7, with a weak D call of TRBD2 (6 bases match). What was sequenced was PBMCs. The DNA sequence follows: TGCAGCGCTCAAGATGGGGGGTCGTACGAGCAGTACTTC. It translates as CSAQDGGSYEQYF.